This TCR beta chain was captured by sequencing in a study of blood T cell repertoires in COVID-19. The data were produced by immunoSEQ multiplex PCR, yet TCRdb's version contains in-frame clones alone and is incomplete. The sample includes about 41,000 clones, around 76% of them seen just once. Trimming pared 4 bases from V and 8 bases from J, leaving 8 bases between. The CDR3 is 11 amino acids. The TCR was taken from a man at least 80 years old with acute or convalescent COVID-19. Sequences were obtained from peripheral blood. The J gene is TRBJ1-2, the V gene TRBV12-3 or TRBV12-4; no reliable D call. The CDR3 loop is CASSSEEGYTF. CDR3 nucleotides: TGTGCCAGCAGTTCGGAGGAAGGCTACACCTTC.